What follows is one TCR beta chain and its context. Libraries were prepared by immunoSEQ multiplex PCR; TCRdb keeps only in-frame clonotypes and omits some of them. The data hold around 140,000 clones, with over 70% observed a single time. This sample was taken from a study of blood T cell repertoires in COVID-19. About the study: PBMCs, B-cell-depleted T cells, or T cells were the source of the cDNA or gDNA that made up the material.

V lost 7 bases to trimming and J lost 6 bases; unmatched junction nucleotides: 2. Germline CDR1 is SGHRS and CDR2 is YFSETQ. This CDR3 has 12 amino acids. V and J are TRBV5-1 and TRBJ1-4; the match to TRBD1 covers 8 bases. The clonotype originates from a man in his fifties with active COVID-19. Sequencing used peripheral blood. CDR3 in DNA: TGCGCCAGCCAGGGGGCGGATGAAAAACTGTTTTTT. Protein sequence: CASQGADEKLFF.